One sample yielded the 31 T cell receptor beta chains listed below, sequenced in a study of cytomegalovirus exposure and HLA in healthy donors. The PCR had 60 Vbeta and 13 Jbeta primers. Measured with immunoSEQ multiplex PCR; TCRdb has only the in-frame clones, and not every one. The sample holds 150,000 to 200,000 clones; around 62% are singletons and the top ten take less than 3%. Sequencing was carried out using PBMCs. The source is a man in his forties in good health and CMV-seronegative.

This chain connects TRBV15 to TRBJ1-5; possible D gene TRBD1, 5 bases. Trimming took off 0 bases at V and 2 bases at J, with 17 bases between the two ends. Per the germline V gene, CDR1 is LNHNV and CDR2 is YYDKDF (reference sequence). This CDR3 contains 18 residues. The CDR3 DNA is TGTGCCACCAGCAGAGATCCTAGGGGTGGGGTTGGCAATCAGCCCCAGCATTTT. This codes for CATSRDPRGGVGNQPQHF.

V is TRBV11-2 and J is TRBJ1-2, with TRBD1 matching 10 bases. The length of the CDR3 is 15 residues. V dropped 3 bases and J dropped 7; count of bases not matched to a gene: 8. Per the germline V gene, CDR1 is SGHAT and CDR2 is FQNNGV. DNA of the CDR3: TGTGCCAGCAGCTTGTCCGGGACAGGGGTGGTTGGCTACACCTTC. It translates to CASSLSGTGVVGYTF. Complete variable domain (other parts from reference TRBV11-2 and TRBJ1-2): EAGVAQSPRYKIIEKRQSVAFWCNPISGHATLYWYQQILGQGPKLLIQFQNNGVVDDSQLPKDRFSAERLKGVDSTLKIQPAKLEDSAVYLCASSLSGTGVVGYTFGSGTRLTVV.

The rearrangement joins TRBV6-6 to TRBJ2-1; 8 bases map to TRBD2. The CDR3 covers 16 residues. Germline CDR1 and CDR2: MNHNY and SVGAGI (reference sequence). The V segment lost 4 bases and the J segment 12 bases; nucleotides outside the gene matches: 17. The CDR3 is CASSSSGGAGPSAQFF. CDR3 bases: TGTGCCAGCAGTTCCTCCGGGGGGGCCGGACCAAGTGCGCAGTTCTTC.

This clone was found a few times. V usage is TRBV18 and J usage is TRBJ1-6; a weak D match, TRBD1 (5 bases). The V end lost 6 bases, the J end lost 4 bases, and 10 bases lay between the germline ends. CDR1 and CDR2 (germline): KGHSH, LQKENI. The CDR3 is 14 residues long. The CDR3 loop reads CASSLDSYNSPLHF. CDR3 bases: TGTGCCAGCTCTCTCGACAGTTATAATTCACCCCTCCACTTT. The full variable domain, with the rest looked up from reference TRBV18 and TRBJ1-6, is NAGVMQNPRHLVRRRGQEARLRCSPMKGHSHVYWYRQLPEEGLKFMVYLQKENIIDESGMPKERFSAEFPKEGPSILRIQQVVRGDSAAYFCASSLDSYNSPLHFGNGTRLTVT.

V is TRBV15 and J is TRBJ1-3; D unresolved. Trimming shortened V by 1 base and J by 2 bases, and 12 bases separated the two germline ends. Germline CDR1 LNHNV, CDR2 YYDKDF (reference sequence). The CDR3 spans 16 residues. CDR3 nucleotide sequence: TGTGCCACCAGCAGAGCGAAGCAGAGGGCTGGAAACACCATATATTTT. As protein: CATSRAKQRAGNTIYF. Full variable domain (rest looked up from reference TRBV15 and TRBJ1-3): DAMVIQNPRYQVTQFGKPVTLSCSQTLNHNVMYWYQQKSSQAPKLLFHYYDKDFNNEADTPDNFQSRRPNTSFCFLDIRSPGLGDTAMYLCATSRAKQRAGNTIYFGEGSWLTVV.

The CDR3 DNA sequence: TGTGCCAGCAGCTGCGGGACCTCTTATGGCTACACCTTC. Translated: CASSCGTSYGYTF. The chain uses TRBV11-3 and TRBJ1-2; D perhaps matches TRBD1 (5 bases). Trimming removed 4 bases at V and 5 bases at J, with 11 bases between. Germline loops: CDR1 SGHNT, CDR2 YENEEA. The CDR3 runs to 13 residues.

This clone has a single count. The CDR3 reads CASSVVQGGTDTQYF. CDR3 nucleotide sequence: TGCGCCAGCAGCGTGGTCCAGGGGGGCACAGATACGCAGTATTTT. The chain employs TRBV5-1 and TRBJ2-3; the match to TRBD1 covers 7 bases. CDR3 length: 15 amino acids. The trim removed 4 bases at V and 1 base at J, leaving 6 bases unmatched. The germline V gene has CDR1 SGHRS and CDR2 YFSETQ.

The chain links TRBV27 to TRBJ2-7, with 11 bases identical to TRBD2. CDR1 is MNHEY, CDR2 SMNVEV, per germline (reference sequence). Trimming took 6 bases from V and 4 from J; bases not matched to a gene: 2. The CDR3 consists of 13 residues. DNA for the CDR3: TGTGCCAGCAGATGGACTAGCGGGTACGAGCAGTACTTC. Its translation: CASRWTSGYEQYF.

About this clone itself: A read error may account for a junction end that differs from germline. This chain joins TRBV7-9 and TRBJ1-2, with 9 bases fitting TRBD1. Germline V gene sequence: CDR1 SEHNR, CDR2 FQNEAQ (reference sequence). This CDR3 is 18 amino acids long. This CDR3 reads CSSRPTGGSVGSSYGYTF. CDR3 bases: TGTTCCAGCAGACCGACAGGGGGATCAGTCGGGTCTAGCTATGGCTACACCTTC.

This clone was seen more than once but under ten times. The chain links TRBV30 to TRBJ1-5; D is uncertain. The germline V gene has CDR1 GTSNPN and CDR2 SVGIG (reference sequence). There are 13 residues in the CDR3. With 0 bases removed from V and 1 base from J, the gap between germline ends came to 4 bases. The DNA of the CDR3 is TGTGCCTGGAGTGTACAGAGCAATCAGCCCCAGCATTTT. The encoded protein is CAWSVQSNQPQHF.

This clone has only a few counts. The chain has TRBV7-8 and TRBJ2-1; 11 bases line up with TRBD2. J lost 3 bases, V lost 4 bases, and 2 bases had no gene match. Germline assignment: CDR1 SGHVS and CDR2 FQNEAQ. The CDR3 is 15 residues long. This chain's CDR3 is CASSYSGRVYNEQFF. CDR3 nucleotide sequence: TGTGCCAGCAGCTATAGCGGGAGGGTCTACAATGAGCAGTTCTTC.

This chain links TRBV28 with TRBJ1-2, with 7 positions matching TRBD1. CDR1 and CDR2 from the germline V gene are MDHEN and SYDVKM. The CDR3 totals 14 residues. J was trimmed by 8 bases and V by 6 bases; bases with no gene match: 12. The CDR3 sequence is CASRTPDRLGGYTF. The CDR3 DNA reads as TGTGCCAGCAGGACCCCGGACAGGCTGGGAGGCTACACCTTC.

This chain connects TRBV29-1 to TRBJ2-3; 9 bases are shared with TRBD2. V gave up 6 bases and J gave up 6 bases; unmatched junction bases: 7. The CDR3 extends over 13 amino acids. Germline V CDR1 and CDR2: SQVTM, ANQGSEA. The CDR3 DNA reads TGCAGCGTGGCCTGGCGGGGGGGTGATACGCAGTATTTT. Protein product: CSVAWRGGDTQYF.

The chain combines TRBV21-1 with TRBJ1-1; the table names TRBD1, a call not compared with the DNA. TRBV21-1 is reported as a pseudogene. CDR3 size: 14 residues. CDR3 sequence: CASRTGGWDTEAFF. The CDR3 DNA reads as TGTGCCAGCAGGACAGGGGGCTGGGACACTGAAGCTTTCTTT.

J is TRBJ2-1 and V is TRBV4-3; TRBD2 matches 14 bases. The V and J ends lost 4 bases and 6 bases, in that order; junction bases with no gene match: 23. The CDR3 contains 22 residues. CDR1 and CDR2 from the germline V gene are LGHNA and YSLEER. The CDR3 bases are TGCGCCAGCAGCCTCGCAGGGCCACACCGGGGACTAGCGGGAGTGAAGGGCAATGAGCAGTTCTTC. This translates into CASSLAGPHRGLAGVKGNEQFF.

CDR3 amino acids: CASSQEAADQETQYF. The CDR3 DNA reads TGTGCCAGCAGCCAAGAGGCGGCAGACCAAGAGACCCAGTACTTC. The rearrangement uses TRBV4-2 and TRBJ2-5; D remains unclear. Germline CDR1 LGHNA, CDR2 YNFKEQ. Deletions cut 0 bases from V and 0 bases from J, with 8 bases between. The length of the CDR3 is 15 residues.

The chain joins TRBV5-4 to TRBJ2-7; 7 bases are a match to TRBD1. This CDR3 is built from 15 residues. Trimming removed 4 bases from V and 3 bases from J; junction bases left unmatched: 10. From germline, CDR1 is SGHNT and CDR2 YYREEE (reference sequence). The DNA for the CDR3 is TGTGCCAGCAGCCAGCTGAGACAGGGAAACTACGAGCAGTACTTC. It yields the protein CASSQLRQGNYEQYF.

This clone appeared once. The rearrangement joins TRBV19 to TRBJ2-1; the D is unclear. The CDR3 sequence is 14 residues long. V was pared by 3 bases and J by 5 bases, with 11 bases between. Per germline, CDR1 LNHDA and CDR2 SQIVND (reference sequence). CDR3 sequence reads: CASSMQDKNNEQFF. DNA of the CDR3: TGTGCCAGTAGTATGCAGGATAAAAACAATGAGCAGTTCTTC.

The sample holds a few counts of this clone. The chain carries TRBV30 and TRBJ2-2; the D gene is possibly TRBD1 (6 bases). This CDR3 contains 15 residues. Germline V gene sequence: CDR1 GTSNPN, CDR2 SVGIG (reference sequence). V lost 2 bases and J 5 bases, leaving 15 bases between the germline ends. For the CDR3, the DNA is TGTGCCTGGAGTCAAGTCAGGGGAGTTACCGGGGAGCTGTTTTTT. Translating it yields CAWSQVRGVTGELFF.

This clone appeared a few times. The J gene is TRBJ2-6, the V gene TRBV19; D perhaps matches TRBD1 (5 bases). The CDR3 consists of 14 residues. Trimming pared 7 bases from V and 0 bases from J, leaving 7 bases between. Germline CDR1 reads LNHDA; CDR2 reads SQIVND (reference sequence). In DNA form, the CDR3 reads TGTGCCAGTACAGGGAACTCTGGGGCCAACGTCCTGACTTTC. Its protein is CASTGNSGANVLTF.

This clone was counted only a few times. The chain joins TRBV15 to TRBJ2-1, with D tentatively TRBD2 (6 bases). V gave up 0 bases and J gave up 2 bases, with 11 bases separating them. The CDR3 consists of 16 residues. Germline CDR1 and CDR2: LNHNV and YYDKDF (reference sequence). CDR3 residues: CATSRDRQRAYNEQFF. CDR3 nucleotide sequence: TGTGCCACCAGCAGAGATCGGCAGCGGGCCTACAATGAGCAGTTCTTC.

The rearrangement uses TRBV9 and TRBJ2-7, with unresolved D. The CDR3 runs 15 residues. The germline gives CDR1 SGDLS, CDR2 YYNGEE. With 0 bases removed from V and 3 bases from J, the gap between germline ends came to 13 bases. For the CDR3, the DNA is TGTGCCAGCAGCGTAGGAGGTAGCTCGGGCTACGAGCAGTACTTC. This encodes CASSVGGSSGYEQYF.

V gene TRBV10-3 combines with J gene TRBJ2-3; D is ambiguous. V lost 9 bases, J lost 6 bases, and 10 bases lay in between. Germline CDR1 reads ENHRY; CDR2 reads SYGVKD. The CDR3 contains 11 residues. DNA of the CDR3: TGTGCCATAAACACAGCTGATACGCAGTATTTT. This codes for CAINTADTQYF.

The chain uses TRBV4-2 and TRBJ2-3; no clear D gene. Trimming shortened V by 0 bases and J by 6 bases, and 13 bases separated the two germline ends. The CDR3 covers 15 residues. CDR1 is LGHNA, CDR2 YNFKEQ, per germline. DNA for the CDR3: TGTGCCAGCAGCCAAGAGGGCAGTGGAAAGGATACGCAGTATTTT. Translation gives CASSQEGSGKDTQYF.

This chain connects TRBV19 to TRBJ2-7; D unresolved. This CDR3 region has 14 residues. The germline CDR1 and CDR2 sequences are LNHDA and SQIVND (reference sequence). The V end was cut by 3 bases, the J end by 0 bases, with 9 bases between. The CDR3 bases are TGTGCCAGTAGTATCGACCGGAGCTCCTACGAGCAGTACTTC. Translation: CASSIDRSSYEQYF.

This sequence joins TRBV6-5 and TRBJ2-1; 12 bases align to TRBD2. The V and J ends lost 5 bases and 9 bases, in that order; junction bases with no gene match: 8. CDR3 length equals 15 residues. Germline loops: CDR1 MNHEY, CDR2 SVGAGI. The CDR3 region has the DNA TGTGCCAGCAGTCCCCCCGGACTAGCGGGACGTGAGCAGTTCTTC. Translating it yields CASSPPGLAGREQFF.

This clone was detected a few times. V is TRBV5-1 and J is TRBJ2-5; D is perhaps TRBD2 (6 bases). Germline CDR1 is SGHRS and CDR2 is YFSETQ. V was cut by 3 bases and J by 1 base, with 13 bases left in between. CDR3 size: 15 residues. CDR3 DNA sequence: TGCGCCAGCAGCTGGATCGGGGGAGGCCAAGAGACCCAGTACTTC. It is translated as CASSWIGGGQETQYF.

The DNA for the CDR3 is TGTGCCTCCGGGACAGGAATTGAAGCTTTCTTT. This gives the protein CASGTGIEAFF. The J gene is TRBJ1-1, the V gene TRBV27, with TRBD1 identical over 8 bases. The CDR3 sequence is 11 residues long. Germline CDR1 MNHEY, CDR2 SMNVEV (reference sequence). V lost 11 bases and J lost 7; bases outside the gene matches: 6.

This clone showed up just once. This chain joins TRBV18 and TRBJ2-3; 9 nucleotides agree with TRBD2. The trim removed 2 bases at V and 4 bases at J, leaving 7 bases unmatched. There are 16 residues in the CDR3. Germline CDR1 and CDR2: KGHSH and LQKENI. CDR3 amino acids: CASSPISGSISDTQYF. In DNA, the CDR3 is TGTGCCAGCTCACCAATTAGCGGGAGTATCTCAGATACGCAGTATTTT. Full variable domain (remainder filled in from reference TRBV18 and TRBJ2-3): NAGVMQNPRHLVRRRGQEARLRCSPMKGHSHVYWYRQLPEEGLKFMVYLQKENIIDESGMPKERFSAEFPKEGPSILRIQQVVRGDSAAYFCASSPISGSISDTQYFGPGTRLTVL.

The CDR3 DNA is TGTGCCAGCAGCTCCACTGACAGGGAGAATTCACCCCTCCACTTT. Its translation: CASSSTDRENSPLHF. V gene TRBV5-5 combines with J gene TRBJ1-6, with 7 bases fitting TRBD1. V shed 3 bases and J 7 bases; nucleotides not matched to a gene: 7. The germline CDR1 and CDR2 sequences are SGHKS and YYEKEE (reference sequence). The CDR3 has 15 amino acids.

The chain employs TRBV7-2 and TRBJ2-3; TRBD1 is a possible D gene (6 bases). V was trimmed by 3 bases and J by 5 bases, leaving 18 bases between them. The CDR3 is 16 amino acids. Germline lookup yields CDR1 SGHTA and CDR2 FQGNSA. The CDR3 DNA is TGTGCCAGCAGCTTGGATACAGGGTTTGGTGGAGATACGCAGTATTTT. Its protein product is CASSLDTGFGGDTQYF.